This T cell receptor (beta chain) was recorded in a study of shared clonotypes between healthy human individuals. Study conclusions and caveats: Sampling covered nothing but blood. Tissue TCR repertoires likely differ from those found in blood.

Naive CD8 isolation took CD45RO-negative cells positively selected for CCR7 and excluded terminally differentiated effector memory CD45RA+ cells. Profiling relied on immunoSEQ multiplex PCR, and the TCRdb table lists in-frame clones only, not all of them. The sample lists around 2,000,000 clones; about 95% were seen once. In its sample, this clone was seen once. Its antigen is still unknown. This TCR derives from a man in his late teens or twenties in good health. The material sequenced was naive CD8+ T cells sorted from blood.

Written as DNA, the CDR3 is TGTGCCAGCAGCCCCGGCGGAGCAGGCGAGCAGTACTTC. Encoded protein: CASSPGGAGEQYF. The rearrangement joins TRBV13 to TRBJ2-7; D is unresolved. CDR1 is PRHDT and CDR2 is FYEKMQ in the germline V gene (reference sequence). The CDR3 covers 13 residues. The V end lost 5 bases, the J end lost 6 bases, and 14 bases lay between the germline ends. Filled out from reference TRBV13 and TRBJ2-7, the complete variable domain reads AAGVIQSPRHLIKEKRETATLKCYPIPRHDTVYWYQQGPGQDPQFLISFYEKMQSDKGSIPDRFSAQQFSDYHSELNMSSLELGDSALYFCASSPGGAGEQYFGPGTRLTVT.